This T cell receptor beta chain was obtained from a study of blood T cell repertoires in COVID-19 (dated by TCRdb to 2018 to 2020). About the study as a whole: Samples from collaborators originated in the United States, Italy and Spain and spanned both the acute and convalescent phases of COVID-19. The prospective study material was composed of cDNA or gDNA derived from T cells, B-cell-depleted T cells, or PBMCs. Deeply sampled blood TCRbeta repertoires from subjects exposed to, actively infected with, or recovered from COVID-19 were included in the dataset. The repertoires were made available in a free public database intended to serve as a resource for research on the immune response to SARS-CoV-2. The samples were drawn from the first 160 participants of the ongoing ImmuneRACE study and from 950 to 1,500 subjects provided by 6 global collaborators. A de-identified subject ID, COVID-19 status, age in years and sex were almost always included in the sample metadata. Where HLA class I and class II types were available, the types were taken from metadata supplied by the sample provider, not from assay-based typing. Summary of the overall study and its limitations: Clinical and demographic metadata were provided uncurated, with the amount varying by source and participant.

The junction shows trimming of 5 bases on V and 4 bases on J, plus 17 bases between the germline ends. Based on the germline V gene, the CDR1 and CDR2 sequences are LGHNA and YSLEER. The CDR3 numbers 15 residues from cysteine through phenylalanine. Only CDR3 DNA is held: 45 bases, read in frame from base 1. The immunoSEQ Assay, a bias-controlled multiplex PCR, was used to amplify TCRbeta CDR3 regions from genomic DNA. The original pipeline was this. Nucleated cell counts per sample were estimated from amplification of reference gene primers within the assay. To quantify the absolute abundance of each unique TCRbeta CDR3 rearrangement, sequence reads were collapsed and filtered. For each sample, productive Simpson clonality was calculated by taking the square root of Simpson's diversity index across productive rearrangements. As stored in TCRdb, this immuneACCESS dataset retains in-frame rearrangements with V and J assigned. A fraction of the clones does not appear; measured against another copy, unresolved V genes explain less than half of the discrepancy, and the remainder lacks a known reason. That table gives V, J and clone size, and the DNA gave D and trimming. The sample table shows some 230,000 clones, and roughly 79% are seen once. The ten largest clonotypes hold about 15% of the sample.

Enrolling through a virtual design, the prospective study's participants ranged in age from roughly 18 to 89 years and lived across roughly 24 United States geographic areas. In the prospective study, participants were assigned to cohorts based on the clinical history participants reported in a screening survey and a study questionnaire. For ImmuneRACE Cohort 3, a participant was defined as recovered based on two consecutive negative NP/OP PCR tests, clearance by a healthcare professional, or resolution of symptoms. Each participant in the prospective study had whole blood, serum and a nasopharyngeal or oropharyngeal swab collected by mobile phlebotomists. Additional blood draws and questionnaires over an approximately two-month period could optionally be provided by prospective study participants. Blood samples from the prospective study were shipped frozen or at room temperature prior to DNA extraction.

A remark on this clone: Its recognized antigen is unknown. No quality values exist for individual bases; no much larger clone is one base distant.

The sequence came from a man aged 35 to 55 who had recovered from COVID-19. This sequence uses TRBV4-3 and TRBJ1-2; the D gene is unclear. Material: PBMCs or T cells enriched from blood (not recorded which). CDR3 reads: CASSSSLRGIYGYTF. In nucleotide form, the sequence is TGCGCCAGCAGCTCCTCCCTCCGGGGTATCTATGGCTACACCTTC.